This is a list of T cell receptor beta chains from one sample in a study of blood T cell repertoires in COVID-19. Libraries were prepared by immunoSEQ multiplex PCR; TCRdb keeps only in-frame clonotypes and omits some of them. The sample includes around 180,000 clones, approximately 89% seen only once; the top ten take 2% to 2.5%. The sample consisted of PBMCs or T cells enriched from blood (not recorded which). The receptors come from a woman aged 40-49 years with acute COVID-19. Each CDR3 is given with its conserved first and last residue. The D gene is left open where the match is weak. Clone size is shown for a subset of rows, as once, few, many or a class of expanded clone.

V gene: TRBV4-3; J gene: TRBJ2-3; clone size: NA; D gene: NA; CDR3 DNA: TGCGCCAGCAGCCAAGATCAGGGCACAGCTCGAGATACGCAGTATTTT; CDR3 protein: CASSQDQGTARDTQYF
V gene: TRBV21-1; J gene: TRBJ2-5; clone size: NA; D gene: NA; CDR3 DNA: TGTGCCAGCAGCAAAGGGGGCGCCGATCGGTGGGAGACCCAGTACTTC; CDR3 protein: CASSKGGADRWETQYF
V gene: TRBV28; J gene: TRBJ1-4; clone size: NA; D gene: NA; CDR3 DNA: TGTGCCAGCAGCTTTACCCCATACAGGAAGGGGAATGAAAAACTGTTTTTT; CDR3 protein: CASSFTPYRKGNEKLFF
V gene: TRBV11-1; J gene: TRBJ2-7; clone size: NA; D gene: NA; CDR3 DNA: TGTGCCAGCAGCTTAGCCCACAGGTACGAGCAGTACTTC; CDR3 protein: CASSLAHRYEQYF
V gene: TRBV18; J gene: TRBJ2-3; clone size: NA; D gene: TRBD2; CDR3 DNA: TGTGCCAGCTCACCAACGACTAGCGGGGATACGCAGTATTTT; CDR3 protein: CASSPTTSGDTQYF
V gene: TRBV12-2; J gene: TRBJ2-2; clone size: NA; D gene: NA; CDR3 DNA: TGTGCAAGTCCCTCACCCCCCCAAGGACAGTCAAACACCGGGGAGCTGTTTTTT; CDR3 protein: CASPSPPQGQSNTGELFF
V gene: TRBV19; J gene: TRBJ1-2; clone size: few; D gene: NA; CDR3 DNA: TGTGCCAGTAGTATGTGGGGGCTTCACTATGGCTACACCTTC; CDR3 protein: CASSMWGLHYGYTF
V gene: TRBV6-5; J gene: TRBJ2-1; clone size: NA; D gene: NA; CDR3 DNA: TGTGCCAGCAGTTACGACCCTGGACAGTTCAATGAGCAGTTCTTC; CDR3 protein: CASSYDPGQFNEQFF
V gene: TRBV6-5; J gene: TRBJ2-7; clone size: once; D gene: TRBD2; CDR3 DNA: TGTGCCAGCCGAGAGACTAGCGGACGGTCCGAGCAGTACTTC; CDR3 protein: CASRETSGRSEQYF
V gene: TRBV4-1; J gene: TRBJ2-1; clone size: once; D gene: TRBD2; CDR3 DNA: TGCGCCAGCAGCCAGGACCCCCCGGGCGGGAGCCATGAGCAGTTCTTC; CDR3 protein: CASSQDPPGGSHEQFF
V gene: TRBV4-3; J gene: TRBJ2-3; clone size: few; D gene: TRBD1; CDR3 DNA: TGCGCCAGCAGCCAAGACTGGGACAGGTCCCTAGCAGATACGCAGTATTTT; CDR3 protein: CASSQDWDRSLADTQYF
V gene: TRBV19; J gene: TRBJ2-5; clone size: once; D gene: NA; CDR3 DNA: TGTGCCAGTAGTTCCACAGGGTTCCAAGAGACCCAGTACTTC; CDR3 protein: CASSSTGFQETQYF
V gene: TRBV7-9; J gene: TRBJ1-2; clone size: NA; D gene: TRBD1; CDR3 DNA: TGTGCCAGCAGTCAACCCCCGGGGACAGGGCTATCCTATGGCTACACCTTC; CDR3 protein: CASSQPPGTGLSYGYTF
V gene: TRBV7-2; J gene: TRBJ2-2; clone size: NA; D gene: NA; CDR3 DNA: TGTGCCAGCAGCTTCGCCCCGGACAGCGAACGCGGGGAGCTGTTTTTT; CDR3 protein: CASSFAPDSERGELFF
V gene: TRBV19; J gene: TRBJ1-1; clone size: NA; D gene: NA; CDR3 DNA: TGTGCCAGTACGAGTTACTCGACAGCGACCACTGAAGCTTTCTTT; CDR3 protein: CASTSYSTATTEAFF
V gene: TRBV6-2/TRBV6-3; J gene: TRBJ2-5; clone size: NA; D gene: NA; CDR3 DNA: TGTGCCAGCAGTTCCCAGACCGAGACGGGGGAGACCCAGTACTTC; CDR3 protein: CASSSQTETGETQYF
V gene: TRBV27; J gene: TRBJ1-2; clone size: once; D gene: NA; CDR3 DNA: TGTGCCAGCAGTGCGGGGACGGGCTATGGCTACACCTTC; CDR3 protein: CASSAGTGYGYTF
V gene: TRBV9; J gene: TRBJ2-5; clone size: NA; D gene: TRBD1; CDR3 DNA: TGTGCCAGCAGCTCAGGGACAGACCAAGAGACCCAGTACTTC; CDR3 protein: CASSSGTDQETQYF
V gene: TRBV2; J gene: TRBJ2-3; clone size: NA; D gene: TRBD1; CDR3 DNA: TGTGCCAGCAGGGGACAGGCTGCTAGCACAGATACGCAGTATTTT; CDR3 protein: CASRGQAASTDTQYF
V gene: TRBV3-1/TRBV3-2; J gene: TRBJ2-2; clone size: NA; D gene: TRBD2; CDR3 DNA: TGTGCCAGCAGCCTGCTCGTATCGCGGGGGGCCTCCGGGGAGCTGTTTTTT; CDR3 protein: CASSLLVSRGASGELFF
V gene: TRBV6-2/TRBV6-3; J gene: TRBJ2-5; clone size: few; D gene: TRBD2; CDR3 DNA: TGTGCCAGCAGTTACAGCGGGAGGCGAGAGACCCAGTACTTC; CDR3 protein: CASSYSGRRETQYF
V gene: TRBV27; J gene: TRBJ2-2; clone size: once; D gene: TRBD2; CDR3 DNA: TGTGCCAGCAGTTTAAGGCGGACTAGCGGGACCTACTCCACCGGGGAGCTGTTTTTT; CDR3 protein: CASSLRRTSGTYSTGELFF
V gene: TRBV4-2; J gene: TRBJ1-1; clone size: NA; D gene: TRBD1; CDR3 DNA: TGTGCCAGCAGCCAAAGGACAGGCCAAAACACTGAAGCTTTCTTT; CDR3 protein: CASSQRTGQNTEAFF
V gene: TRBV6-5; J gene: TRBJ2-7; clone size: few; D gene: TRBD2; CDR3 DNA: TGTGCCAGCCAACCTAGCGGGAGCTACTACGAGCAGTACTTC; CDR3 protein: CASQPSGSYYEQYF
V gene: TRBV3-1/TRBV3-2; J gene: TRBJ1-6; clone size: NA; D gene: NA; CDR3 DNA: TGTGCCAGCAGCCTTACAGGGTTACAAGGGTCACCCCTCCACTTT; CDR3 protein: CASSLTGLQGSPLHF
V gene: TRBV4-2; J gene: TRBJ2-1; clone size: NA; D gene: TRBD2; CDR3 DNA: TGTGCCAGCAGCCAAGAGCGGGGGGGCGAATGGAATGAGCAGTTCTTC; CDR3 protein: CASSQERGGEWNEQFF
V gene: TRBV5-1; J gene: TRBJ1-1; clone size: NA; D gene: NA; CDR3 DNA: TGCGCCAGCAGCTTGGAGGACAGTCTCGAAGCTTTCTTT; CDR3 protein: CASSLEDSLEAFF
V gene: TRBV19; J gene: TRBJ1-5; clone size: NA; D gene: TRBD1; CDR3 DNA: TGTGCCAGTAGAGAACAGGGGTATAGCAATCAGCCCCAGCATTTT; CDR3 protein: CASREQGYSNQPQHF
V gene: TRBV6-5; J gene: TRBJ1-1; clone size: NA; D gene: TRBD1; CDR3 DNA: TGTGCCAGCAGGACTTCGACAGGGATCAACACTGAAGCTTTCTTT; CDR3 protein: CASRTSTGINTEAFF
V gene: TRBV10-3; J gene: TRBJ2-3; clone size: NA; D gene: NA; CDR3 DNA: TGTGCCATCAGTGAGAGCGGCCGCACAGATACGCAGTATTTT; CDR3 protein: CAISESGRTDTQYF
V gene: TRBV5-1; J gene: TRBJ2-2; clone size: NA; D gene: TRBD1; CDR3 DNA: TGCGCCAGCATGACAGGGGTTACCGGGGAGCTGTTTTTT; CDR3 protein: CASMTGVTGELFF
V gene: TRBV20-1; J gene: TRBJ1-4; clone size: NA; D gene: NA; CDR3 DNA: TGCAGTGCTAGTGGGGCGCCGACTAATGAAAAACTGTTTTTT; CDR3 protein: CSASGAPTNEKLFF
V gene: TRBV11-3; J gene: TRBJ2-7; clone size: NA; D gene: NA; CDR3 DNA: TGTGCCAGCAGCTGGGGGCAGTCGGGGGGCGAGCAGTACTTC; CDR3 protein: CASSWGQSGGEQYF
V gene: TRBV18; J gene: TRBJ1-5; clone size: NA; D gene: NA; CDR3 DNA: TGTGCCAGCTCACCATTGGATGGGGCGAATCAGCCCCAGCATTTT; CDR3 protein: CASSPLDGANQPQHF
V gene: TRBV11-3; J gene: TRBJ2-1; clone size: NA; D gene: TRBD2; CDR3 DNA: TGTGCCAGCAGTTCGAAAGGTGCGGGAGGTTACAATGAGCAGTTCTTC; CDR3 protein: CASSSKGAGGYNEQFF
V gene: TRBV4-1; J gene: TRBJ1-2; clone size: once; D gene: NA; CDR3 DNA: TGCGCCAGCAGCCAAGTCTTGATCGGACAGCTCTATGGCTACACCTTC; CDR3 protein: CASSQVLIGQLYGYTF
V gene: TRBV19; J gene: TRBJ1-2; clone size: NA; D gene: TRBD1; CDR3 DNA: TGTGCCAGTAGTGTCTCGACAGGGAACTATGGCTACACCTTC; CDR3 protein: CASSVSTGNYGYTF
V gene: TRBV9; J gene: TRBJ1-6; clone size: NA; D gene: NA; CDR3 DNA: TGTGCCAGCAGCGTAGAGGCGGGTTCACCCCTCCACTTT; CDR3 protein: CASSVEAGSPLHF
V gene: TRBV7-9; J gene: TRBJ2-3; clone size: NA; D gene: NA; CDR3 DNA: TGTGCCAGTACAGACGGAACAGGCGGCACAGATACGCAGTATTTT; CDR3 protein: CASTDGTGGTDTQYF
V gene: TRBV2; J gene: TRBJ1-1; clone size: NA; D gene: TRBD1; CDR3 DNA: TGTGCCAGCAGTTTACAGGGGGCGAGAATGAACACTGAAGCTTTCTTT; CDR3 protein: CASSLQGARMNTEAFF
V gene: TRBV29-1; J gene: TRBJ2-1; clone size: NA; D gene: NA; CDR3 DNA: TGCAGCGTTTATGTCCCCTCCTACAATGAGCAGTTCTTC; CDR3 protein: CSVYVPSYNEQFF
V gene: TRBV3-1/TRBV3-2; J gene: TRBJ1-1; clone size: NA; D gene: NA; CDR3 DNA: TGTGCCAGCAGGGGGGGGACTGAAGCTTTCTTT; CDR3 protein: CASRGGTEAFF
V gene: TRBV5-1; J gene: TRBJ1-1; clone size: NA; D gene: NA; CDR3 DNA: TGCGCCAGCAGCTTATCGAGTTATAACACTGAAGCTTTCTTT; CDR3 protein: CASSLSSYNTEAFF
V gene: TRBV28; J gene: TRBJ2-7; clone size: NA; D gene: TRBD1; CDR3 DNA: TGTGCCAGCAGAAGAGGGACAGCGGTTCTGTACTTC; CDR3 protein: CASRRGTAVLYF
V gene: TRBV11-2; J gene: TRBJ2-2; clone size: NA; D gene: TRBD1; CDR3 DNA: TGTGCCAGCAGCCCCGGGACAGGGAACACCGGGGAGCTGTTTTTT; CDR3 protein: CASSPGTGNTGELFF
V gene: TRBV7-9; J gene: TRBJ1-5; clone size: NA; D gene: NA; CDR3 DNA: TGTGCCAGCAGCCGGGGCGGGGAGGTTCAGCCCCAGCATTTT; CDR3 protein: CASSRGGEVQPQHF
V gene: TRBV24-1; J gene: TRBJ2-7; clone size: NA; D gene: NA; CDR3 DNA: TGTGCCACCAGTGACAGCACAGCCAGGGGGAGGGAGCAGTACTTC; CDR3 protein: CATSDSTARGREQYF